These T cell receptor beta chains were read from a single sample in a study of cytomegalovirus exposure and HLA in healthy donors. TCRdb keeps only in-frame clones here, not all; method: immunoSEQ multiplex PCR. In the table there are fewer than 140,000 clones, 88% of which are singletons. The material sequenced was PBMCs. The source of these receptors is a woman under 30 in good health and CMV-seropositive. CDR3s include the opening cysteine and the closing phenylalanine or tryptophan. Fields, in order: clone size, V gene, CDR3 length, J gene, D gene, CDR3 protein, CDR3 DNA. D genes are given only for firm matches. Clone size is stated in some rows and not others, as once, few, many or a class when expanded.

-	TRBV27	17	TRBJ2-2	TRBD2	CASSPLKTSGGAGELFF	TGTGCCAGCAGTCCCCTGAAGACTAGCGGGGGGGCCGGGGAGCTGTTTTTT
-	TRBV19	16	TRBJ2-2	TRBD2	CASSFGGGRATGELFF	TGTGCCAGTAGTTTCGGCGGGGGGCGGGCCACCGGGGAGCTGTTTTTT
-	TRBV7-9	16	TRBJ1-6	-	CASSLAEAYYNSPLHF	TGTGCCAGCAGCTTAGCGGAGGCTTACTATAATTCACCCCTCCACTTT
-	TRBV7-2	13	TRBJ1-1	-	CASSLTGHTEAFF	TGTGCCAGCAGCTTAACAGGGCACACTGAAGCTTTCTTT
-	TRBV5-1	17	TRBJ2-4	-	CASSVSGRGDGGNIQYF	TGCGCCAGCAGTGTAAGTGGACGTGGGGACGGGGGAAACATTCAGTACTTC
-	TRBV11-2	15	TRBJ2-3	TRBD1	CASSLDRVSTDTQYF	TGTGCCAGCAGCTTGGACAGGGTTAGCACAGATACGCAGTATTTT
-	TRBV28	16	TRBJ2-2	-	CASSRGRGALSGELFF	TGTGCCAGCAGTCGTGGACGGGGGGCGTTGTCCGGGGAGCTGTTTTTT
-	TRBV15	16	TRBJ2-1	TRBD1	CATSRDPDRGWNEQFF	TGTGCCACCAGCAGAGATCCCGACAGGGGATGGAATGAGCAGTTCTTC
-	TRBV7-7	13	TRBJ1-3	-	CASTLSPGNTIYF	TGTGCTAGCACCCTAAGTCCGGGAAACACCATATATTTT
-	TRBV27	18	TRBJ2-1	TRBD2	CASSGGGTSGVLLHEQFF	TGTGCCAGCAGTGGGGGTGGGACTAGCGGGGTTCTACTTCATGAGCAGTTCTTC
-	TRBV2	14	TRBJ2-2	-	CASSEVRGPGELFF	TGTGCCAGCAGTGAAGTAAGGGGTCCCGGGGAGCTGTTTTTT
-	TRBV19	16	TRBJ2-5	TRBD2	CASSLGTRAYQETQYF	TGTGCCAGTAGTCTAGGGACTAGAGCGTACCAAGAGACCCAGTACTTC
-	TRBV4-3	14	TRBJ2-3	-	CASSQGDLGDTQYF	TGCGCCAGCAGCCAAGGGGACTTGGGAGATACGCAGTATTTT
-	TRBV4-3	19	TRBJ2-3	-	CASSQDRWASLGDIDTQYF	TGCGCCAGCAGCCAAGATAGATGGGCAAGTCTAGGGGATATAGATACGCAGTATTTT
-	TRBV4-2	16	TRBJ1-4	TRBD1	CASSQDPSAGGEKLFF	TGTGCCAGCAGCCAAGATCCCTCGGCAGGGGGTGAAAAACTGTTTTTT
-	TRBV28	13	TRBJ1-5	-	CATSGEGNQPQHF	TGTGCCACCTCCGGGGAGGGAAATCAGCCCCAGCATTTT
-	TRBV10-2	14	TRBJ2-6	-	CASKGRAGANVLTF	TGCGCCAGCAAAGGCAGGGCTGGGGCCAACGTCCTGACTTTC
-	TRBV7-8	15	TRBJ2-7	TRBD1	CASSVTGTASYEQYF	TGTGCCAGCAGCGTCACCGGGACAGCATCCTACGAGCAGTACTTC
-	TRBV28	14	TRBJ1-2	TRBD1	CASSRDRGSYGYTF	TGTGCCAGCAGTAGAGACAGGGGCAGCTATGGCTACACCTTC
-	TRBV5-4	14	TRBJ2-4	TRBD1	CASSIQGAGNIQYF	TGTGCCAGCAGTATACAGGGGGCAGGTAACATTCAGTACTTC
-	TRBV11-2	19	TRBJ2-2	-	CASSLDRVEQGRNTGELFF	TGTGCCAGCAGCTTAGATAGAGTCGAACAGGGAAGGAACACCGGGGAGCTGTTTTTT
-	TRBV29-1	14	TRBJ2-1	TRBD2	CSVASGGAYNEQFF	TGCAGCGTAGCTAGCGGGGGGGCGTACAATGAGCAGTTCTTC
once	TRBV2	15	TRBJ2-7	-	CASSEDPRISGEQYF	TGTGCCAGCAGTGAAGACCCAAGGATATCGGGAGAGCAGTACTTC
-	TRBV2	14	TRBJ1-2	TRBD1	CASRGDRGLDGYTF	TGTGCCAGCAGGGGGGACAGGGGGCTTGATGGCTACACCTTC
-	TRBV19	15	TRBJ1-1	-	CASSLPYRANTEAFF	TGTGCCAGTAGTTTACCTTACAGGGCGAACACTGAAGCTTTCTTT
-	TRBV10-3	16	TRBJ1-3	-	CAISENRFSDGNTIYF	TGTGCCATCAGTGAAAACAGGTTCTCTGACGGAAACACCATATATTTT
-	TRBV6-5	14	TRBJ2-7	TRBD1	CASRTGRGRYEQYF	TGTGCCAGCAGAACCGGCAGGGGGAGATACGAGCAGTACTTC
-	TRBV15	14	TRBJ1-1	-	CATSREYVAGQPFF	TGTGCCACCAGCAGAGAGTACGTGGCGGGCCAACCTTTCTTT
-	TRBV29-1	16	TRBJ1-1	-	CSAQRGGFGPNTEAFF	TGCAGCGCCCAGAGGGGGGGGTTCGGGCCTAACACTGAAGCTTTCTTT
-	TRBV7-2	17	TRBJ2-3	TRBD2	CASSLPTSGGASDTQYF	TGTGCCAGCAGCTTACCAACTAGCGGGGGGGCCTCGGATACGCAGTATTTT
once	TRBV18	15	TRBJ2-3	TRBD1	CASSLGTGRTDTQYF	TGTGCCAGCTCACTCGGGACAGGTCGCACAGATACGCAGTATTTT
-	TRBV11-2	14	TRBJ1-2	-	CASSLAGLRYGYTF	TGTGCCAGCAGCTTAGCAGGGCTCCGCTATGGCTACACCTTC
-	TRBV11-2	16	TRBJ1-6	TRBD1	CASSLETGGNNSPLHF	TGTGCCAGCAGCTTAGAAACAGGGGGAAATAATTCACCCCTCCACTTT
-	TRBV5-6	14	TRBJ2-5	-	CASSGGTYKETQYF	TGTGCCAGCAGCGGCGGGACCTATAAAGAGACCCAGTACTTC
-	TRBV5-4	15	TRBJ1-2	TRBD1	CASSGYRQGDYGYTF	TGTGCCAGCAGCGGTTACCGACAGGGGGACTATGGCTACACCTTC
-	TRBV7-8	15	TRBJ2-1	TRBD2	CASRLRGGPYNEQFF	TGTGCCAGCAGATTACGGGGGGGCCCCTACAATGAGCAGTTCTTC
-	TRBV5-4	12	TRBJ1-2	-	CASSSGFYGYTF	TGTGCCAGCAGCTCGGGTTTCTATGGCTACACCTTC
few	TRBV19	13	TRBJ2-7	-	CASSRGQPSEQYF	TGTGCCAGTAGTAGAGGACAGCCCTCCGAGCAGTACTTC
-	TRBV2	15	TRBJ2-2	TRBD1	CASSPGGAGTGELFF	TGTGCCAGCAGCCCAGGGGGTGCAGGCACCGGGGAGCTGTTTTTT
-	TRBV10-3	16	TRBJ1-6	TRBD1	CAISDPGTGDNSPLHF	TGTGCCATCAGTGATCCCGGGACAGGGGATAATTCACCCCTCCACTTT
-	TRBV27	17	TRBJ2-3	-	CASSLSGGAARTDTQYF	TGTGCCAGCAGTTTATCTGGGGGGGCAGCTCGCACAGATACGCAGTATTTT
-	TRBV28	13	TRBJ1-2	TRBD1	CASSLERGLGYTF	TGTGCCAGCAGTTTGGAAAGGGGGCTCGGCTACACCTTC
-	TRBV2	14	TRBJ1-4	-	CASSEALRGEKLFF	TGTGCCAGCAGTGAAGCGCTTAGGGGTGAAAAACTGTTTTTT
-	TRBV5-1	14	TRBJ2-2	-	CASSLVRNTGELFF	TGCGCCAGCAGCTTGGTGAGAAACACCGGGGAGCTGTTTTTT
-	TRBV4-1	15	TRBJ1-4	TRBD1	CASSQEGQGKEKLFF	TGCGCCAGCAGCCAAGAAGGACAGGGAAAGGAAAAACTGTTTTTT
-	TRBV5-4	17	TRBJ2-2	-	CASSHRRGAGNTGELFF	TGTGCCAGCAGCCACCGCCGGGGGGCGGGCAACACCGGGGAGCTGTTTTTT
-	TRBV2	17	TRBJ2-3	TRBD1	CASPTPGDREFANTQYF	TGTGCCAGCCCCACCCCGGGGGACAGGGAATTTGCAAATACGCAGTATTTT
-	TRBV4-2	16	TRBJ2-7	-	CASSQETGEAVYEQYF	TGTGCCAGCAGCCAAGAAACAGGGGAGGCCGTCTACGAGCAGTACTTC
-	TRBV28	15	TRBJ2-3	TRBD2	CASSFLAGTSDTQYF	TGTGCCAGCAGTTTTTTAGCGGGGACTTCAGATACGCAGTATTTT